The 17 T cell receptor beta chains in this list originate from one sample, sequenced in a study of blood T cells in healthy people across ages. The second PCR ran about 6 to 11 cycles with a sample-barcoded 5' primer and J-beta primers. TCRdb itself ran the 5' RACE reads through MiXCR, one entry per CDR3 protein. There are about 970,000 distinct CDR3 sequences in the sample; 45% to 60% occur only once, and about a fifth lies in the top ten. The sample was blood. These receptors were taken from a woman aged 60 to 75 in good health.

This clonotype has ten or more counts. The J gene is TRBJ2-7, the V gene TRBV3-1; possible D gene TRBD2, 6 bases. Trimming shortened V by 3 bases and J by 2 bases, and 8 bases separated the two germline ends. The CDR3 consists of 13 residues. Germline-derived CDR1 and CDR2 are LGHDT and YNNKEL (reference sequence). The CDR3 loop is CASSQGGTYEQYF. The CDR3 DNA follows: TGTGCCAGCAGCCAGGGAGGCACCTACGAGCAGTACTTC.

The gene calls are TRBV6-5 and TRBJ2-3; D gene ambiguous. The CDR3 is 13 residues long. Trimming left V 5 bases short and J 3 bases short, with 9 bases between. The germline V gene encodes CDR1 MNHEY and CDR2 SVGAGI. CDR3 sequence: CASSDYYTDTQYF. Here the CDR3 DNA reads TGTGCCAGCAGTGATTACTATACAGATACGCAGTATTTT.

The chain joins TRBV20-1 to TRBJ2-1, with TRBD2 as a possible D gene (7 bases). V was cut by 5 bases and J by 3 bases, with 26 bases left in between. The germline CDR1 and CDR2 sequences are DFQATT and SNEGSKA (reference sequence). The CDR3 has 18 amino acids. The CDR3 sequence: CSAQPDRSEREVYNEQFF. DNA of the CDR3: TGCAGTGCTCAACCCGACAGGTCGGAACGGGAGGTCTACAATGAGCAGTTCTTC.

J is TRBJ2-7 and V is TRBV20-1; D is ambiguous. From germline, CDR1 is DFQATT and CDR2 SNEGSKA (reference sequence). The CDR3 is 10 residues long. V shed 3 bases and J shed 8 bases, with 8 bases lying between them. In DNA form, the CDR3 reads TGCAGTGCTAGCACACCCCAGCAGTACTTC. Protein sequence: CSASTPQQYF.

The sample holds one count of this clonotype. V is TRBV10-3 and J is TRBJ2-3; D is perhaps TRBD2 (6 bases). CDR1 ENHRY and CDR2 SYGVKD come from the germline V gene. The CDR3 length is 13 residues. The ends were cut back, 3 bases at V and 4 bases at J, with 8 bases in the middle. This CDR3 is CAISESGADTQYF. CDR3 nucleotide sequence: TGTGCCATCAGTGAATCGGGGGCAGATACGCAGTATTTT.

This chain connects TRBV4-2 to TRBJ2-3; 8 bases map to TRBD2. The CDR3 covers 15 residues. J lost 2 bases, V lost 4 bases, and 5 bases had no gene match. Germline V gives CDR1 LGHNA, CDR2 YNFKEQ. CDR3 in amino acids: CASSLTGGNTDTQYF. In DNA form, the CDR3 reads TGTGCCAGCAGCCTTACGGGAGGGAACACAGATACGCAGTATTTT.

The chain has TRBV5-1 and TRBJ2-3; 14 nucleotides match TRBD2. Germline assignment: CDR1 SGHRS and CDR2 YFSETQ. The J segment lost 12 bases and the V segment lost 4 bases, leaving 7 bases of the junction unmatched. This CDR3 has 14 amino acids. The CDR3 DNA reads as TGCGCCAGCAGCGGAGGGACTAGCGGGAGCGTTCAGTATTTT. It encodes CASSGGTSGSVQYF. Based on the CDR3 plus reference TRBV5-1 and TRBJ2-3, the full variable domain is KAGVTQTPRYLIKTRGQQVTLSCSPISGHRSVSWYQQTPGQGLQFLFEYFSETQRNKGNFPGRFSGRQFSNSRSEMNVSTLELGDSALYLCASSGGTSGSVQYFGPGTRLTVL.

The V and J genes are TRBV2 and TRBJ1-3; D remains unclear. The germline V gene encodes CDR1 SNHLY and CDR2 FYNNEI. There are 14 residues in the CDR3. Trimming removed 5 bases from V and 2 bases from J, with 10 bases in between. The CDR3 sequence is CASSLQQTGNTIYF. CDR3 DNA sequence: TGTGCCAGCAGTTTACAGCAGACTGGAAACACCATATATTTT.

This clonotype has only a few counts. The rearrangement links TRBV3-1 to TRBJ2-7; tentatively, D is TRBD1 (5 bases). With 0 bases removed from V and 12 bases from J, the gap between germline ends came to 15 bases. The CDR3 consists of 13 residues. The germline CDR1 and CDR2 sequences are LGHDT and YNNKEL (reference sequence). The CDR3 is CASSQDLRQTPYF. CDR3 nucleotides: TGTGCCAGCAGCCAAGATTTACGACAGACCCCGTACTTC.

For this clonotype: The junction shows a germline mismatch at one end, possibly a read error. The chain combines TRBV6-5 with TRBJ1-6, with 8 bases fitting TRBD1. The CDR3 runs to 15 residues. Germline CDR1 and CDR2: MNHEY and SVGAGI. The CDR3 spells CASSYTRQGSSPPHF. The CDR3 DNA reads TGTGCCAGCAGTTACACAAGACAGGGGAGTTCACCCCCCCACTTT.

The CDR3 DNA sequence: TGCGCCAGCAGCTTGGCCTCGGGAGAGGGGGCGAACACTGAAGCTTTCTTT. Protein sequence: CASSLASGEGANTEAFF. The V and J genes are TRBV5-1 and TRBJ1-1; 7 bases match TRBD1. Germline loops: CDR1 SGHRS, CDR2 YFSETQ. V lost 0 bases, J lost 1 base, and 9 bases stayed unmatched. The CDR3 extends over 17 amino acids.

The V gene is TRBV25-1, the J gene TRBJ2-1, with 8 bases identical to TRBD2. CDR1 is MGHDK and CDR2 is SYGVNS in the germline V gene. The CDR3 is made up of 14 amino acids. With V trimmed by 9 bases and J by 5 bases, 9 bases remained unmatched. The CDR3 loop reads CASTARTSNNEQFF. CDR3 DNA: TGTGCCAGTACCGCCCGGACTAGCAACAATGAGCAGTTCTTC.

The chain is built from TRBV6-1 and TRBJ2-3; 8 bases align to TRBD1. The CDR3 is made up of 14 amino acids. Per germline, CDR1 MNHNS and CDR2 SASEGT. After removal of 4 bases from V and 4 bases from J, the junction contained 4 bases not matched to a gene. The CDR3 DNA reads TGTGCCAGCAGTGTGACAGGGGCCGCAGATACGCAGTATTTT. It specifies CASSVTGAADTQYF.

The chain uses TRBV27 and TRBJ2-7; D perhaps matches TRBD1 (6 bases). The CDR3 covers 16 residues. CDR1 is MNHEY and CDR2 is SMNVEV in the germline V gene (reference sequence). Trimming shortened V by 4 bases and J by 7 bases, and 23 bases separated the two germline ends. DNA for the CDR3: TGTGCCAGCAGTTCGCACAGGGAACCCGCCTACTGGGAGCAGTACTTC. Translation gives CASSSHREPAYWEQYF.

This clonotype was found a few times. V is TRBV7-8 and J is TRBJ1-5; D call uncertain. Trimming stripped 2 bases from V and 0 bases from J, with 14 bases between. Per germline, CDR1 SGHVS and CDR2 FQNEAQ. CDR3 length: 17 amino acids. The CDR3 here is CASSLMSSLYSNQPQHF. CDR3 in DNA: TGTGCCAGCAGCTTAATGTCTAGCCTCTATAGCAATCAGCCCCAGCATTTT. The entire variable domain, with the rest obtained from reference TRBV7-8 and TRBJ1-5, is as follows: GAGVSQSPRYKVAKRGQDVALRCDPISGHVSLFWYQQALGQGPEFLTYFQNEAQLDKSGLPSDRFFAERPEGSVSTLKIQRTQQEDSAVYLCASSLMSSLYSNQPQHFGDGTRLSIL.

The chain uses TRBV20-1 and TRBJ1-2; perhaps TRBD1 as D (5 bases). There are 13 residues in the CDR3. Germline V gives CDR1 DFQATT, CDR2 SNEGSKA (reference sequence). Deletions cut 7 bases from V and 7 bases from J, with 19 bases between. CDR3 amino acids: CSVIEAGRSGYTF. The CDR3 DNA reads TGCAGTGTCATAGAGGCAGGGCGGAGTGGCTACACCTTC.

The chain recombines TRBV11-2 with TRBJ2-5, with a possible D match to TRBD1 (5 bases). Deletions cut 1 base from V and 2 bases from J, with 11 bases between. The CDR3 has 15 residues. CDR1 SGHAT and CDR2 FQNNGV come from the germline V gene. The CDR3 nucleotides are TGTGCCAGCAGCTTAGGCGGACACCTACAAGAGACCCAGTACTTC. Translating gives CASSLGGHLQETQYF.